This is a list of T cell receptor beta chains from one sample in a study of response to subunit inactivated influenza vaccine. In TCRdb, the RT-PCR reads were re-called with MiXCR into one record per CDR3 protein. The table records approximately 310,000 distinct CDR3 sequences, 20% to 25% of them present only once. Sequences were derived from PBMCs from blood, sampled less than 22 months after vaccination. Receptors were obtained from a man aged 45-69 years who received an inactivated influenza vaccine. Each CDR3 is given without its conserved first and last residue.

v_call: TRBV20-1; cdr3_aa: SAEEDGSYEQY
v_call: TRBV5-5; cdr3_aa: ATSPGGVNGYT
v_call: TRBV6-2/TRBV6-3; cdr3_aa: ASGSRTLAMNTEAF
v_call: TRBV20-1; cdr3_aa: SAIGQGKASGANVLT
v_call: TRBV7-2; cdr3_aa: ASSYRGSEAF
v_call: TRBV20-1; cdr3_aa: SARAGSNYGYT
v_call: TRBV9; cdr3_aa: ASSVGGANTGELF
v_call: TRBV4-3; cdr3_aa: ASSQDRQDNSPLH
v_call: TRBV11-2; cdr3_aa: ASSPGQRGGGYT
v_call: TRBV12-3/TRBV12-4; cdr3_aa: ASSRTGGLSEAF
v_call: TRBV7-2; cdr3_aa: ASSSSGKETQY
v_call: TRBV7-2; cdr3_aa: ASSLLSENTEAF
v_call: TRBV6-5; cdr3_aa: ASSYVASGGTFADTQY
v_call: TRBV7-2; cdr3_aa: ASSLVPSGRAYEQY
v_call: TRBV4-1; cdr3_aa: ASSQLGPYSTRPDTQY
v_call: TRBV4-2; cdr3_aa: ASSQDPGRGLTGELF
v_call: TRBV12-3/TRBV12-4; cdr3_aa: ASSQTGHANTGELF
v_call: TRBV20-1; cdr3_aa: SASFAGSGNTIY
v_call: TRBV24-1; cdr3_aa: ATSDTGTGGHGELF
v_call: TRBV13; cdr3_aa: ASSLEGSLTYEQY
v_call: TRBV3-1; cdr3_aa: ASSHDLTEAF
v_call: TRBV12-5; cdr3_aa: ASGLKTSGRRHEQF
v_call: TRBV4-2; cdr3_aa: ASSQDSGLPQETQY
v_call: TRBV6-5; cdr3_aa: ASSYSFSVGGTTEAF
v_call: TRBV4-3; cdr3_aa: ASSLRGYRASSYNEQF
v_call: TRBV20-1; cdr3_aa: SAGGQTMNTEAF
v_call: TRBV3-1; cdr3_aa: ASSPMDRDEKLF
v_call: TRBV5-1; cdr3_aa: ASSLDGRATHYEQY
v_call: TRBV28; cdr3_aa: ASSDRDRVLRLYEQY
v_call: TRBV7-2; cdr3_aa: ASSLLGLASDEQF
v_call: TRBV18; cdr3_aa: ASSPETPTSTDTQY
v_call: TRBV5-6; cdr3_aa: ASTLGSNTEAF
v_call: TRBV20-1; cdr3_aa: SAEGQGAYGYT
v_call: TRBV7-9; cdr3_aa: ASSLPGSGNTIY
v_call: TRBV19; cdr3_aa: ASRGLARATGELF
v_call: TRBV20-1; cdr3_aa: SARVGRLNTEAF
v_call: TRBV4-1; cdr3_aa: ASSQVGQRTEAF
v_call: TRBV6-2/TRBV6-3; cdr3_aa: ASSYQRGRLSPYSNQPQH
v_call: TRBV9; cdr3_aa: ASSPIGGPSYEQY
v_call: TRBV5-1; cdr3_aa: ASSSGQDWGEAF
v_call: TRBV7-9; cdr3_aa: ASSFYRGREETQY
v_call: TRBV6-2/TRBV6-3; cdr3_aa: ASSYRDRDHLNSYNEQF
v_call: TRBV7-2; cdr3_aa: ASSPQRGGETQY
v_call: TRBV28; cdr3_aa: ASSLGLAASYEQY
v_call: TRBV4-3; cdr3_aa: ASSQELLRDTQY
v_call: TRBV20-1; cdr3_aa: SAARQGQEKLF
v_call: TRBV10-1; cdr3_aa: ASSEGLYEQF
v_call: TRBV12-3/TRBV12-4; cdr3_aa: ASSPAGAGGFGELF
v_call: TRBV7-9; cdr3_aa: ASSFRRDRTTHNEQF
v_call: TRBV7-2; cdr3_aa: ASSISPRGTEAF
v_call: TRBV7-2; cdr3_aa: ASSLRGTGGGVRSYT
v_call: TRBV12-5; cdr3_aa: ASGSKGQAPETNSNQPQH
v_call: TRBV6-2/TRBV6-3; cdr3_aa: ASTMARGKSGANVLT
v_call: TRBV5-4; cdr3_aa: ASSFSGKNYGYT
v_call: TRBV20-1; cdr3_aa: SARVPPGQGNHEQY
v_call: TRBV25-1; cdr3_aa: ASSEDSHTDTQY
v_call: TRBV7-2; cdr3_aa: ASSLDRAADTQY
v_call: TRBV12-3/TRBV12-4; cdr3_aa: ASSPPIRQGEQY
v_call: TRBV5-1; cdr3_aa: ASSLGGNNQPQH
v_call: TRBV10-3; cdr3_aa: AIASAGEDTQY